This T cell receptor (beta chain) was captured by sequencing in a study of CD8 T cells in ankylosing spondylitis. Broader study findings: Matched ankylosing spondylitis synovial fluid reportedly contained a significantly enriched population of disease-linked clones.

This clonotype came up many times. Its specificity is not known. Via MiXCR, TCRdb re-called the 5' RACE reads, giving one row per CDR3 protein. This table holds roughly 38,000 distinct CDR3 sequences, roughly 3% found once. The receptor comes from a male donor with ankylosing spondylitis or in good health (not recorded which). Sequences were obtained from blood, either unsorted or a sorted T cell fraction (not recorded which).

The CDR3 DNA is TGTGCCAGCAGCTTTAGGACAGTCCACGGGGAGCTGTTTTTT. This translates into CASSFRTVHGELFF. V and J are TRBV9 and TRBJ2-2; D perhaps matches TRBD1 (6 bases). The CDR3 has 14 amino acids. Germline V gene lookup returns CDR1 SGDLS and CDR2 YYNGEE. Trimming removed 4 bases from V and 7 bases from J, with 14 bases in between. Based on the CDR3 plus reference TRBV9 and TRBJ2-2, the full variable domain is DSGVTQTPKHLITATGQRVTLRCSPRSGDLSVYWYQQSLDQGLQFLIQYYNGEERAKGNILERFSAQQFPDLHSELNLSSLELGDSALYFCASSFRTVHGELFFGEGSRLTVL.